The 6 T cell receptor beta chains reported below all come from one sample, sequenced in a study of T cell responses to AZD1222 COVID-19 vaccine. Generated by immunoSEQ multiplex PCR, the TCRdb table keeps only in-frame clones and is missing some. This sample yields roughly 110,000 clones, of which roughly 90% are seen a single time; 6.6% belongs to the top ten. The sample consisted of peripheral blood, taken on day 0 of AZD1222 vaccination. The receptor set was obtained from an adult in good health.

The chain couples TRBV4-3 to TRBJ1-2; no definite D call. V lost 0 bases and J lost 2, with 10 bases in between. Germline V gene lookup returns CDR1 LGHNA and CDR2 YSLEER. There are 15 residues in the CDR3. The CDR3, as DNA: TGCGCCAGCAGCCAAGATGTTAACATAAACTATGGCTACACCTTC. Translating it yields CASSQDVNINYGYTF.

The V and J genes are TRBV24-1 and TRBJ1-1, with TRBD1 matching over 8 bases. V gave up 7 bases and J gave up 3 bases; unmatched junction bases: 9. Per the germline V gene, CDR1 is KGHDR and CDR2 is SFDVKD. This CDR3 contains 15 residues. The chain's CDR3 is CATRRYSGQDTEAFF. The CDR3, as DNA: TGTGCCACCAGACGCTACTCGGGACAGGACACTGAAGCTTTCTTT.

The rearrangement links TRBV28 to TRBJ1-2; D ambiguous. The germline V gene has CDR1 MDHEN and CDR2 SYDVKM. The CDR3 loop spans 13 amino acids. V shed 6 bases and J shed 7 bases, with 15 bases lying between them. This CDR3 reads CASSSSGYVGYTF. CDR3 coding DNA: TGTGCCAGCAGCTCCTCCGGGTACGTTGGCTACACCTTC.

The V and J genes are TRBV19 and TRBJ2-1, with D perhaps assigned TRBD1 or TRBD2 (5 bases each). The germline CDR1 and CDR2 sequences are LNHDA and SQIVND (reference sequence). The germline V and J ends were trimmed by 11 bases and 0 bases, with 14 bases remaining between them. The CDR3 covers 14 residues. Written as DNA, the CDR3 is TGTGCCTCCAACCCAGGGAGCTCCTACAATGAGCAGTTCTTC. Translating gives CASNPGSSYNEQFF.

The chain is built from TRBV7-9 and TRBJ1-5; D is unclear. Trimming left V 1 base short and J 6 bases short, with 4 bases between. The CDR3 covers 12 residues. Germline V gene sequence: CDR1 SEHNR, CDR2 FQNEAQ (reference sequence). Here the CDR3 reads CASSLDVQPQHF. Written as DNA, the CDR3 is TGTGCCAGCAGCTTAGATGTTCAGCCCCAGCATTTT.

In its sample, this clone was seen once. The chain employs TRBV7-9 and TRBJ1-4, with D uncertain. Germline CDR1 and CDR2: SEHNR and FQNEAQ (reference sequence). Between the trimmed V and J ends, which lost 7 bases and 5 bases, there was a span of 17 bases. This CDR3 contains 15 residues. CDR3 amino acids: CASTQGGLGNEKLFF. In DNA, the CDR3 is TGTGCCAGCACCCAAGGAGGGTTGGGGAATGAAAAACTGTTTTTT.